The rows below give T cell receptor beta chains drawn from one sample of a study of control samples from healthy donors and cancer patients. Repertoires were generated with immunoSEQ multiplex PCR, while TCRdb's copy carries only in-frame clones and drops some. The data hold around 150,000 clones, with just over 85% observed a single time. Source material: blood. The receptors were sampled from a man between 18 and 35 years old in good health. CDR3s include the opening cysteine and the closing phenylalanine or tryptophan. The D gene is left open where the match is weak. Part of the rows lack a size; the others show once, few, many or a class for expanded clones.

once	NA	TRBV27	TRBJ2-1	CASSRTGTVSSYNEQFF	TGTGCCAGCAGCCGTACCGGGACGGTTAGCTCCTACAATGAGCAGTTCTTC
NA	NA	TRBV18	TRBJ1-2	CASSPTDLGGYTF	TGTGCCAGCTCACCAACAGACTTGGGTGGCTACACCTTC
NA	NA	TRBV6-6	TRBJ2-7	CASSFRGGSYEQYF	TGTGCCAGCAGTTTCAGGGGGGGCTCCTACGAGCAGTACTTC
NA	NA	TRBV9	TRBJ1-2	CASSGGGEGGYGYTF	TGTGCCAGCAGCGGAGGGGGAGAGGGAGGGTATGGCTACACCTTC
NA	NA	TRBV18	TRBJ1-1	CASSPPGRLNTEAFF	TGTGCCAGCTCCCCTCCGGGACGGTTGAACACTGAAGCTTTCTTT
once	TRBD1	TRBV4-3	TRBJ2-7	CASSHRQGEYEQYF	TGCGCCAGCAGCCATCGACAGGGGGAATACGAGCAGTACTTC
NA	NA	TRBV7-2	TRBJ1-2	CASSPNRDYGYTF	TGTGCCAGCAGCCCGAATCGGGACTATGGCTACACCTTC
NA	NA	TRBV7-3	TRBJ2-1	CASSPYGSLEQFF	TGTGCCAGCAGCCCGTACGGCAGTCTAGAGCAGTTCTTC
NA	NA	TRBV18	TRBJ1-6	CASSPPGRMENSPLHF	TGTGCCAGCTCACCACCGGGCAGAATGGAGAATTCACCCCTCCACTTT
NA	TRBD1	TRBV9	TRBJ2-7	CASSEGQGRSEQYF	TGTGCCAGCAGCGAGGGACAGGGACGAAGCGAGCAGTACTTC
NA	TRBD1	TRBV6-5	TRBJ2-1	CATGQENNEQFF	TGTGCCACCGGACAGGAGAACAATGAGCAGTTCTTC
NA	NA	TRBV5-3	TRBJ2-7	CARSCDRSSYEQYF	TGTGCCAGAAGCTGTGACCGGAGCTCCTACGAGCAGTACTTC
NA	NA	TRBV7-3	TRBJ1-2	CASSSQVGRADGGYTF	TGTGCCAGCAGCTCCCAGGTTGGCAGGGCCGATGGGGGCTACACCTTC
NA	NA	TRBV5-8	TRBJ2-3	CASTLVGGGMDTQYF	TGTGCCAGCACCCTTGTTGGAGGGGGAATGGATACGCAGTATTTT
NA	NA	TRBV3-1/TRBV3-2	TRBJ2-7	CASSQEEGPGYEQYF	TGTGCCAGCAGCCAAGAAGAGGGGCCTGGCTACGAGCAGTACTTC
NA	TRBD1	TRBV9	TRBJ2-1	CASSGMTGISYNEQFF	TGTGCCAGCAGCGGGATGACAGGGATCTCCTACAATGAGCAGTTCTTC
few	TRBD2	TRBV6-5	TRBJ2-3	CASTLLAGGPDTQYF	TGTGCCAGCACCCTACTAGCGGGGGGCCCAGATACGCAGTATTTT
NA	NA	TRBV19	TRBJ2-5	CASSSTGMATQYF	TGTGCCAGTAGCTCAACAGGGATGGCGACCCAGTACTTC
NA	NA	TRBV27	TRBJ2-7	CASRRGGSGPPSYEQYF	TGTGCCAGCAGGAGGGGGGGGTCTGGGCCGCCCTCCTACGAGCAGTACTTC
NA	NA	TRBV7-2	TRBJ2-7	CASSLTGKSSYEQYF	TGTGCCAGCAGCTTAACAGGGAAGAGCTCCTACGAGCAGTACTTC
NA	NA	TRBV28	TRBJ2-3	CASSLSPPTDTQYF	TGTGCCAGCAGTTTATCTCCCCCCACAGATACGCAGTATTTT
NA	NA	TRBV4-1	TRBJ2-3	CASSQKGLPGTDTQYF	TGCGCCAGCAGCCAAAAGGGTCTCCCGGGCACAGATACGCAGTATTTT
NA	NA	TRBV19	TRBJ1-3	CASSDPSGPLSGNTIYF	TGTGCCAGTAGTGATCCGTCGGGACCGCTCTCTGGAAACACCATATATTTT
NA	TRBD1	TRBV10-3	TRBJ1-1	CASKRALGTGEDTEAFF	TGTGCCTCAAAAAGGGCTTTGGGGACAGGGGAGGACACTGAAGCTTTCTTT
NA	NA	TRBV2	TRBJ1-1	CASRAGRSNTEAFF	TGTGCCAGCAGAGCGGGACGGTCGAACACTGAAGCTTTCTTT
NA	NA	TRBV4-2	TRBJ2-2	CASSQDDTGELFF	TGTGCCAGCAGCCAAGACGACACCGGGGAGCTGTTTTTT
NA	TRBD2	TRBV5-1	TRBJ2-7	CASSLATSGGTYEQYF	TGCGCCAGCAGCTTGGCGACTAGCGGGGGAACCTACGAGCAGTACTTC
NA	NA	TRBV9	TRBJ2-2	CASSVDSGELFF	TGTGCCAGCAGCGTAGACAGCGGGGAGCTGTTTTTT
NA	NA	TRBV4-1	TRBJ1-6	CASSQENRDPLHF	TGCGCCAGCAGCCAAGAAAACAGGGACCCCCTCCACTTT